A single TCR beta chain is shown here with its context. As yet, its antigen is unknown. The length of the CDR3 is 15 residues. The V end lost 4 bases, the J end lost 1 base, and 11 bases lay between the germline ends. The V gene's germline CDR1 is MNHNS and CDR2 SASEGT. Sequencing was performed with immunoSEQ multiplex PCR; in TCRdb, only in-frame clones are kept and a portion is missing. The profile shows tens of thousands of clones, about 80% of them singletons. Time point meaning: week 23, last vaccination. Every vaccination contained 300 ug of the mutant IDH1 20-mer peptide and was paired with topical imiquimod. The data stem from a study of a mutant IDH1 vaccine in newly diagnosed glioma.

The chain is built from TRBV6-1 and TRBJ1-3, with D unresolved. The TCR comes from a middle-aged man with glioma. Material: PBMCs, obtained from a glioma patient whose treatment included an IDH1 peptide vaccine. CDR3 sequence: CASSVSGISGNTIYF. CDR3 bases: TGTGCCAGCAGTGTCTCCGGCATTTCTGGAAACACCATATATTTT.